The rows below give T cell receptor beta chains drawn from one sample of a study of a mutant IDH1 vaccine in newly diagnosed glioma. Their specific antigens are unknown. The repertoire was sequenced with immunoSEQ multiplex PCR; TCRdb's copy has only in-frame clones and lacks some. The sample comprises approximately 43,000 clones, approximately 90% of which are singletons, and around 1.5% rests with the top ten. Here the sequenced sample was PBMCs, taken from a glioma patient whose treatment included an IDH1 peptide vaccine. Receptors were obtained from a man aged 40-50 years with glioma. Each CDR3 is given with its conserved first and last residue. Fields, in order: D gene, clone size, V gene, J gene, CDR3 protein, CDR3 DNA. The D gene is left open where the match is weak. Only some rows state a clone size, as once, few, many or a class for expanded clones.

TRBD1,-,TRBV27,TRBJ1-2,CASKPRTGVNNYGYTF,TGTGCCAGCAAACCTCGTACAGGGGTGAATAACTATGGCTACACCTTC
-,-,TRBV11-2,TRBJ1-1,CASSSDRNTEAFF,TGTGCCAGCAGCTCGGACAGGAACACTGAAGCTTTCTTT
-,-,TRBV28,TRBJ1-1,CASSSSGTVEAFF,TGTGCCAGCAGTTCCTCCGGGACGGTCGAAGCTTTCTTT
-,-,TRBV7-7,TRBJ2-5,CASSGDQETQYF,TGTGCCAGTTCGGGGGACCAAGAGACCCAGTACTTC
-,once,TRBV29-1,TRBJ1-2,CSVDGGTMLSGYTF,TGCAGCGTTGACGGGGGTACAATGTTGTCGGGCTACACCTTC
-,-,TRBV5-4,TRBJ2-7,CASSLKQGRYAEQYF,TGTGCCAGCAGCTTAAAACAGGGAAGATATGCCGAGCAGTACTTC
-,-,TRBV6-1,TRBJ1-2,CASSDRQFGYTF,TGTGCCAGCAGTGACAGACAGTTTGGCTACACCTTC
TRBD2,-,TRBV6-1,TRBJ2-5,CASSGERGRETQYF,TGTGCCAGCAGTGGGGAGCGGGGGAGGGAGACCCAGTACTTC
-,-,TRBV30,TRBJ2-5,CAWSRPIGETQYF,TGTGCCTGGTCTCGGCCTATCGGGGAGACCCAGTACTTC
-,-,TRBV14,TRBJ2-7,CASSQSLLYGIRYEQYF,TGTGCCAGCAGCCAATCATTATTATACGGGATTCGGTACGAGCAGTACTTC
TRBD1,few,TRBV27,TRBJ1-5,CASSPQGQSNQPQHF,TGTGCCAGCAGTCCCCAGGGACAGAGTAATCAGCCCCAGCATTTT
-,-,TRBV13,TRBJ1-3,CASRAWGSGNTIYF,TGTGCCAGCAGGGCGTGGGGCTCTGGAAACACCATATATTTT
-,-,TRBV5-4,TRBJ2-6,CASSLEDSAPSGANVLTF,TGTGCCAGCAGCTTGGAGGACAGTGCCCCCTCTGGGGCCAACGTCCTGACTTTC
-,-,TRBV30,TRBJ2-2,CAWSVLIHGELFF,TGTGCCTGGAGTGTATTAATCCATGGGGAGCTGTTTTTT
TRBD1,-,TRBV10-3,TRBJ1-6,CASRSGTGVHNSPLHF,TGTGCCTCAAGATCCGGGACAGGGGTGCATAATTCACCCCTCCACTTT
TRBD2,-,TRBV23-1,TRBJ2-4,CASIPGGDIQYF,TGCGCCAGCATACCCGGGGGGGACATTCAGTACTTC
-,few,TRBV30,TRBJ1-5,CAWGGSGPSNQPQHF,TGTGCCTGGGGCGGCAGTGGCCCTTCCAATCAGCCCCAGCATTTT
-,-,TRBV13,TRBJ1-4,CASSLVRGRGLATNEKLFF,TGTGCCAGCAGCTTAGTACGAGGTCGGGGGCTTGCAACTAATGAAAAACTGTTTTTT
TRBD1,-,TRBV28,TRBJ2-5,CASRRLRGGQGETQYF,TGTGCCAGCAGACGGCTCAGAGGGGGACAGGGAGAGACCCAGTACTTC
TRBD1,-,TRBV9,TRBJ1-2,CASSPERGRGYTF,TGTGCCAGCAGCCCCGAGAGGGGGCGCGGCTACACCTTC
-,-,TRBV6-5,TRBJ2-7,CASSYGLGSEQYF,TGTGCCAGCAGTTACGGCCTGGGGAGCGAGCAGTACTTC
-,-,TRBV18,TRBJ1-2,CASSPPRTVFGSGYTF,TGTGCCAGCTCACCACCGAGGACAGTGTTTGGGTCTGGCTACACCTTC
TRBD1,once,TRBV15,TRBJ1-3,CATSRDRGPGNTIYF,TGTGCCACCAGCAGGGACAGGGGCCCTGGAAACACCATATATTTT
-,once,TRBV10-3,TRBJ1-2,CAITPADSSGYGYTF,TGTGCCATCACCCCGGCAGATTCTAGTGGCTATGGCTACACCTTC
TRBD1,-,TRBV19,TRBJ1-1,CASSIRRDSYEAFF,TGTGCCAGTAGTATACGACGGGACAGCTATGAAGCTTTCTTT
-,-,TRBV7-9,TRBJ2-5,CASSLYELQVLEQETQYF,TGTGCCAGCAGCTTATATGAGCTCCAAGTCCTTGAGCAAGAGACCCAGTACTTC
-,-,TRBV25-1,TRBJ1-5,CASSELGERQPQHF,TGTGCCAGCAGTGAATTAGGGGAGAGACAGCCCCAGCATTTT
-,-,TRBV9,TRBJ2-5,CASSVGGRDQETQYF,TGTGCCAGCAGCGTAGGGGGCAGGGACCAAGAGACCCAGTACTTC
TRBD1,-,TRBV7-9,TRBJ1-2,CASLGQPPNNYGYTF,TGTGCCAGCTTGGGACAGCCACCAAATAACTATGGCTACACCTTC
-,-,TRBV4-1,TRBJ1-1,CASTGNTEAFF,TGCGCCTCGACAGGGAACACTGAAGCTTTCTTT
-,-,TRBV11-2,TRBJ1-3,CASSPRDRFTSGNTIYF,TGTGCCAGCAGCCCCCGGGACCGATTTACTTCTGGAAACACCATATATTTT
-,-,TRBV5-1,TRBJ1-4,CASSLLLIRGANEKLFF,TGCGCCAGCAGCTTGTTGTTAATTAGGGGGGCTAATGAAAAACTGTTTTTT
TRBD1,-,TRBV28,TRBJ2-2,CASSPGQGPNTGELFF,TGTGCCAGCAGTCCCGGACAGGGCCCGAACACCGGGGAGCTGTTTTTT
-,-,TRBV19,TRBJ1-4,CASSIGSSGNVNEKLFF,TGTGCCAGTAGTATAGGCTCCTCGGGGAATGTGAATGAAAAACTGTTTTTT
-,-,TRBV19,TRBJ2-1,CASSIFDSYEQFF,TGTGCCAGTAGTATCTTCGACAGCTATGAGCAGTTCTTC
-,-,TRBV11-2,TRBJ1-1,CASSPSWARGTEAFF,TGTGCCAGCAGCCCATCGTGGGCTCGGGGCACTGAAGCTTTCTTT
-,-,TRBV9,TRBJ2-5,CASSVEGDRGTQYF,TGTGCCAGCAGCGTAGAAGGGGATCGGGGGACCCAGTACTTC